This entry concerns a single TCR beta chain. The antigen remains undetermined. The PCR ran on 60 Vbeta and 13 Jbeta primers. Here immunoSEQ multiplex PCR was the method, and the copy in TCRdb shows in-frame clones only, minus some. Seen in this sample are approximately 130,000 clones; the ten most common clones hold 2%. This record belongs to a study of cytomegalovirus exposure and HLA in healthy donors. Study-level findings and limits: With later analysis, a missense DCLRE1C variant became linked to TCR beta V- and J-gene trimming. The authors later found TCR association rates varying by HLA locus, with DRB1 most and HLA-C fewest. Most TCR sequences showed up rarely, but some public TCRs showed up in many donors.

J was trimmed by 3 bases and V by 1 base; bases with no gene match: 10. CDR3 length: 18 residues. Germline V CDR1 and CDR2: PRHDT, FYEKMQ (reference sequence). The chain employs TRBV13 and TRBJ2-1, with TRBD2 matching 9 bases. This receptor was taken from a woman aged 60 to 75 in good health and CMV-seronegative. The material sequenced was PBMCs. The CDR3 protein is CASSLEGGRALFYNEQFF. CDR3 DNA: TGTGCCAGCAGCTTAGAGGGCGGGAGGGCCCTTTTCTACAATGAGCAGTTCTTC.